This record concerns one T cell receptor beta chain sequence. The data are from a study of blood T cell repertoires in COVID-19. In the study overall: The samples span acute and convalescent COVID-19 from the United States, Italy and Spain. Sources were T cells, B-cell-depleted T cells, or PBMCs; the material itself was cDNA or gDNA.

The germline V gene has CDR1 MDHEN and CDR2 SYDVKM. The CDR3 is 14 residues long. The germline V and J ends were trimmed by 10 bases and 8 bases, with 23 bases remaining between them. Patients in Seattle were enrolled during active infection, then followed longitudinally. In the authors' workflow: Nucleated cell counts were estimated from reference gene primer amplification. Sequencing used immunoSEQ multiplex PCR; TCRdb keeps in-frame clones, though not all of them. Clone size and V and J calls were adopted from that table, with D and trimming inferred from the DNA. The table shows about 250,000 clones, with about 86% occurring only once.

The source is a person aged 65 to 85 with COVID-19, enrolled during active disease. The chain carries TRBV28 and TRBJ1-2, with D hard to call. Source material: peripheral blood. CDR3 region: CATQTHDWRIGYTF. The CDR3 DNA is TGTGCCACCCAAACCCACGATTGGCGGATAGGCTACACCTTC.